This is a list of T cell receptor beta chains from one sample in a study of blood T cells in healthy people across ages. In TCRdb, the 5' RACE reads were re-called with MiXCR into one record per CDR3 protein. Of about 780,000 distinct CDR3 sequences in the sample, roughly 46% are singletons; the top ten hold 18%. Specimen: blood. These receptors were collected from a man of 80 years or more in good health. Both conserved end residues are part of each CDR3. Each record gives: D gene, clone size, J gene, CDR3 length, V gene, CDR3 protein, CDR3 DNA. The D gene is left open where the match is weak. Rows may omit the clone size; those that give it use once, few, many or a size class.

d_call: TRBD2
clone_size: few
j_call: TRBJ2-2
cdr3_length: 17
v_call: TRBV12-3/TRBV12-4
cdr3_aa: CASSLAGVGVGTGELFF
cdr3_nt: TGTGCCAGCAGCCTAGCGGGAGTGGGGGTTGGTACCGGGGAGCTGTTTTTT

d_call: NA
clone_size: NA
j_call: TRBJ2-7
cdr3_length: 14
v_call: TRBV4-1
cdr3_aa: CASSQEPGIYEQYF
cdr3_nt: TGCGCCAGCAGCCAAGAACCAGGGATTTACGAGCAGTACTTC

d_call: NA
clone_size: NA
j_call: TRBJ2-1
cdr3_length: 11
v_call: TRBV20-1
cdr3_aa: CSASSPETQFF
cdr3_nt: TGCAGTGCTAGTTCCCCAGAGACCCAGTTCTTC

d_call: TRBD1
clone_size: NA
j_call: TRBJ1-4
cdr3_length: 13
v_call: TRBV29-1
cdr3_aa: CSVRDRVGEKLFF
cdr3_nt: TGCAGCGTCCGGGACAGGGTGGGTGAAAAACTGTTTTTT

d_call: TRBD2
clone_size: few
j_call: TRBJ2-7
cdr3_length: 14
v_call: TRBV20-1
cdr3_aa: CSAALAGGLHEQYF
cdr3_nt: TGCAGTGCGGCCCTAGCGGGAGGTTTACACGAGCAGTACTTC

d_call: NA
clone_size: few
j_call: TRBJ2-3
cdr3_length: 15
v_call: TRBV4-2
cdr3_aa: CASSQDAGGTDTQYF
cdr3_nt: TGTGCCAGCAGCCAAGACGCGGGCGGCACAGATACGCAGTATTTT

d_call: NA
clone_size: many
j_call: TRBJ2-5
cdr3_length: 13
v_call: TRBV7-9
cdr3_aa: CASSLDVQETQYF
cdr3_nt: TGTGCCAGCAGCTTGGACGTACAAGAGACCCAGTACTTC

d_call: NA
clone_size: many
j_call: TRBJ2-7
cdr3_length: 15
v_call: TRBV6-5
cdr3_aa: CASSSMDSTPYEQYF
cdr3_nt: TGTGCCAGCAGTTCCATGGATAGCACCCCCTACGAGCAGTACTTC

d_call: TRBD1
clone_size: few
j_call: TRBJ1-5
cdr3_length: 16
v_call: TRBV7-8
cdr3_aa: CASSSRDSYSNQPQHF
cdr3_nt: TGTGCCAGCAGCAGCCGGGACAGCTATAGCAATCAGCCCCAGCATTTT

d_call: NA
clone_size: NA
j_call: TRBJ2-1
cdr3_length: 13
v_call: TRBV18
cdr3_aa: CASSPGISYEQFF
cdr3_nt: TGTGCCAGCTCACCAGGGATATCGTACGAGCAGTTCTTC

d_call: NA
clone_size: NA
j_call: TRBJ2-6
cdr3_length: 15
v_call: TRBV29-1
cdr3_aa: CSVSSMEAGANVLTF
cdr3_nt: TGCAGCGTTTCGTCAATGGAGGCTGGGGCCAACGTCCTGACTTTC

d_call: TRBD1
clone_size: NA
j_call: TRBJ2-1
cdr3_length: 17
v_call: TRBV9
cdr3_aa: CASSVGQGAGIYNEQFF
cdr3_nt: TGTGCCAGCAGCGTAGGACAGGGGGCAGGGATCTACAATGAGCAGTTCTTC

d_call: TRBD1
clone_size: NA
j_call: TRBJ2-7
cdr3_length: 14
v_call: TRBV5-1
cdr3_aa: CASSLRTGHYEQYF
cdr3_nt: TGCGCCAGCAGCTTGAGGACAGGCCACTACGAGCAGTACTTC

d_call: TRBD2
clone_size: NA
j_call: TRBJ2-2
cdr3_length: 15
v_call: TRBV29-1
cdr3_aa: CSVEPSGVETGELFF
cdr3_nt: TGCAGCGTTGAACCTAGCGGGGTAGAAACCGGGGAGCTGTTTTTT

d_call: TRBD1
clone_size: NA
j_call: TRBJ2-7
cdr3_length: 13
v_call: TRBV2
cdr3_aa: CASSEGTGRKQYF
cdr3_nt: TGTGCCAGCAGTGAAGGGACAGGTCGGAAGCAGTACTTC

d_call: NA
clone_size: NA
j_call: TRBJ2-5
cdr3_length: 10
v_call: TRBV2
cdr3_aa: CASKRQTQYF
cdr3_nt: TGTGCCAGCAAGAGACAGACCCAGTACTTC

d_call: NA
clone_size: NA
j_call: TRBJ2-7
cdr3_length: 14
v_call: TRBV7-9
cdr3_aa: CASGPPGKSYEQYF
cdr3_nt: TGTGCCAGCGGCCCCCCAGGGAAGAGCTACGAGCAGTACTTC

d_call: NA
clone_size: NA
j_call: TRBJ2-1
cdr3_length: 14
v_call: TRBV7-2
cdr3_aa: CASSSQTGQETQFF
cdr3_nt: TGTGCCAGCAGCTCCCAAACGGGACAAGAGACCCAGTTCTTC

d_call: NA
clone_size: NA
j_call: TRBJ2-7
cdr3_length: 15
v_call: TRBV29-1
cdr3_aa: CSVGRQRQASYEQYF
cdr3_nt: TGCAGCGTCGGACGGCAGCGGCAGGCTTCCTACGAGCAGTACTTC

d_call: NA
clone_size: many
j_call: TRBJ2-5
cdr3_length: 15
v_call: TRBV7-2
cdr3_aa: CASSWGPSGQETQYF
cdr3_nt: TGTGCCAGCAGCTGGGGGCCTAGCGGACAAGAGACCCAGTACTTC

d_call: NA
clone_size: NA
j_call: TRBJ2-3
cdr3_length: 12
v_call: TRBV28
cdr3_aa: CASSTTPDTQYF
cdr3_nt: TGTGCCAGCAGCACAACCCCAGATACGCAGTATTTT

d_call: TRBD1
clone_size: many
j_call: TRBJ2-1
cdr3_length: 15
v_call: TRBV5-1
cdr3_aa: CASSASGTGQNEQFF
cdr3_nt: TGCGCCAGCAGCGCGTCGGGGACAGGGCAAAATGAGCAGTTCTTC

d_call: NA
clone_size: NA
j_call: TRBJ1-1
cdr3_length: 16
v_call: TRBV7-3
cdr3_aa: CASSLLGRGGGTEAFF
cdr3_nt: TGTGCCAGCAGCTTATTGGGCAGGGGAGGGGGCACTGAAGCTTTCTTT

d_call: NA
clone_size: NA
j_call: TRBJ1-4
cdr3_length: 17
v_call: TRBV5-1
cdr3_aa: CASSLVSVTTTNEKLFF
cdr3_nt: TGCGCCAGCAGCTTGGTGTCGGTGACAACAACTAATGAAAAACTGTTTTTT

d_call: TRBD2
clone_size: once
j_call: TRBJ2-5
cdr3_length: 14
v_call: TRBV7-2
cdr3_aa: CASSLGRVSKTQYF
cdr3_nt: TGTGCCAGCAGCCTAGGGAGGGTTTCGAAGACCCAGTACTTC

d_call: NA
clone_size: NA
j_call: TRBJ2-7
cdr3_length: 15
v_call: TRBV10-3
cdr3_aa: CAISGTSSSYNEQYF
cdr3_nt: TGTGCCATCAGTGGGACCAGCAGCTCCTACAATGAGCAGTACTTC

d_call: TRBD2
clone_size: NA
j_call: TRBJ2-7
cdr3_length: 12
v_call: TRBV20-1
cdr3_aa: CSASGRNYEQYF
cdr3_nt: TGCAGTGCTAGCGGGAGGAACTACGAGCAGTACTTC

d_call: TRBD2
clone_size: many
j_call: TRBJ2-7
cdr3_length: 15
v_call: TRBV7-2
cdr3_aa: CASSLLAGSSYEQYF
cdr3_nt: TGTGCCAGCAGCTTACTAGCGGGGAGCTCCTACGAGCAGTACTTC

d_call: NA
clone_size: few
j_call: TRBJ2-2
cdr3_length: 16
v_call: TRBV12-3/TRBV12-4
cdr3_aa: CASSFSLATNTGELFF
cdr3_nt: TGTGCCAGCAGTTTCTCTTTGGCCACTAACACCGGGGAGCTGTTTTTT

d_call: TRBD1
clone_size: few
j_call: TRBJ2-1
cdr3_length: 14
v_call: TRBV11-2
cdr3_aa: CASSLVLGGLEQFF
cdr3_nt: TGTGCCAGCAGCTTAGTTCTAGGGGGCCTTGAGCAGTTCTTC

d_call: TRBD1
clone_size: NA
j_call: TRBJ2-3
cdr3_length: 13
v_call: TRBV12-3/TRBV12-4
cdr3_aa: CASSGGQRDTQYF
cdr3_nt: TGTGCCAGCAGTGGGGGACAGCGGGATACGCAGTATTTT

d_call: NA
clone_size: NA
j_call: TRBJ1-5
cdr3_length: 13
v_call: TRBV5-1
cdr3_aa: CASSVAQDQPQHF
cdr3_nt: TGCGCCAGCAGCGTGGCCCAGGATCAGCCCCAGCATTTT

d_call: NA
clone_size: NA
j_call: TRBJ1-1
cdr3_length: 12
v_call: TRBV29-1
cdr3_aa: CSVLRGVGEAFF
cdr3_nt: TGCAGCGTTCTCAGGGGAGTAGGTGAAGCTTTCTTT

d_call: NA
clone_size: NA
j_call: TRBJ2-2
cdr3_length: 15
v_call: TRBV10-3
cdr3_aa: CAISGDVSNTGELFF
cdr3_nt: TGTGCCATCAGTGGGGACGTTTCGAACACCGGGGAGCTGTTTTTT

d_call: NA
clone_size: NA
j_call: TRBJ1-1
cdr3_length: 13
v_call: TRBV4-1
cdr3_aa: CASSLYDKGEAFF
cdr3_nt: TGCGCCAGCAGCCTTTATGATAAGGGGGAAGCTTTCTTT

d_call: NA
clone_size: few
j_call: TRBJ2-5
cdr3_length: 14
v_call: TRBV7-2
cdr3_aa: CASSMQGGGETQYF
cdr3_nt: TGTGCCAGCAGCATGCAGGGGGGTGGGGAGACCCAGTACTTC

d_call: TRBD1
clone_size: NA
j_call: TRBJ2-1
cdr3_length: 15
v_call: TRBV7-3
cdr3_aa: CASSLGTGDHNEQFF
cdr3_nt: TGTGCCAGCAGCTTAGGGACAGGGGACCACAATGAGCAGTTCTTC

d_call: TRBD2
clone_size: NA
j_call: TRBJ2-1
cdr3_length: 14
v_call: TRBV5-1
cdr3_aa: CASGIGGREDEQFF
cdr3_nt: TGCGCCAGCGGAATAGGCGGGAGGGAGGATGAGCAGTTCTTC

d_call: NA
clone_size: NA
j_call: TRBJ2-1
cdr3_length: 14
v_call: TRBV12-3/TRBV12-4
cdr3_aa: CASRPAGSYNEQFF
cdr3_nt: TGCGCCAGCAGGCCCGCAGGGTCCTACAATGAGCAGTTCTTC

d_call: TRBD1
clone_size: NA
j_call: TRBJ2-7
cdr3_length: 16
v_call: TRBV7-9
cdr3_aa: CASSLLGQASSYEQYF
cdr3_nt: TGTGCCAGCAGCTTATTGGGACAGGCGAGCTCCTACGAGCAGTACTTC

d_call: NA
clone_size: NA
j_call: TRBJ2-6
cdr3_length: 15
v_call: TRBV7-3
cdr3_aa: CASSPRVSGANVPTF
cdr3_nt: TGTGCCAGCAGCCCCCGAGTCTCTGGGGCCAACGTCCCGACTTTC

d_call: TRBD2
clone_size: NA
j_call: TRBJ2-7
cdr3_length: 16
v_call: TRBV2
cdr3_aa: CASSVYASGSGYEQYF
cdr3_nt: TGTGCCAGCAGTGTCTATGCTAGCGGGAGCGGCTACGAGCAGTACTTC

d_call: NA
clone_size: NA
j_call: TRBJ2-5
cdr3_length: 13
v_call: TRBV11-2
cdr3_aa: CASSLDKQETQYF
cdr3_nt: TGTGCCAGCAGCTTAGATAAGCAAGAGACCCAGTACTTC

d_call: TRBD1
clone_size: once
j_call: TRBJ2-7
cdr3_length: 20
v_call: TRBV7-9
cdr3_aa: CASSLVLGFYGTGTYNEQYF
cdr3_nt: TGTGCCAGCAGCTTAGTCCTTGGCTTTTACGGGACAGGGACTTACAATGAGCAGTACTTC

d_call: NA
clone_size: NA
j_call: TRBJ2-7
cdr3_length: 13
v_call: TRBV20-1
cdr3_aa: CSARDVQGYEQYF
cdr3_nt: TGCAGTGCTAGAGATGTCCAGGGGTACGAGCAGTACTTC

d_call: NA
clone_size: NA
j_call: TRBJ1-1
cdr3_length: 15
v_call: TRBV27
cdr3_aa: CASSLYGGMNTEAFF
cdr3_nt: TGTGCCAGCAGTTTATATGGGGGAATGAACACTGAAGCTTTCTTT

d_call: NA
clone_size: once
j_call: TRBJ2-7
cdr3_length: 12
v_call: TRBV29-1
cdr3_aa: CSVEIGVGEQYF
cdr3_nt: TGCAGCGTTGAGATCGGGGTTGGTGAGCAGTACTTC

d_call: NA
clone_size: NA
j_call: TRBJ1-2
cdr3_length: 13
v_call: TRBV28
cdr3_aa: CASQETANYGYTF
cdr3_nt: TGTGCCAGCCAAGAGACAGCTAACTATGGCTACACCTTC

d_call: NA
clone_size: many
j_call: TRBJ2-7
cdr3_length: 13
v_call: TRBV4-1
cdr3_aa: CASSQEFAYEQYF
cdr3_nt: TGCGCCAGCAGCCAAGAATTCGCCTACGAGCAGTACTTC

d_call: NA
clone_size: few
j_call: TRBJ2-5
cdr3_length: 13
v_call: TRBV10-3
cdr3_aa: CATQTGYQETQYF
cdr3_nt: TGTGCCACCCAAACAGGGTACCAAGAGACCCAGTACTTC

d_call: NA
clone_size: few
j_call: TRBJ2-5
cdr3_length: 14
v_call: TRBV5-4
cdr3_aa: CASSFGQVDETQYF
cdr3_nt: TGTGCCAGCAGCTTTGGGCAGGTCGACGAGACCCAGTACTTC

d_call: TRBD1
clone_size: NA
j_call: TRBJ1-2
cdr3_length: 15
v_call: TRBV7-2
cdr3_aa: CAGSPDRQSLYGYTF
cdr3_nt: TGTGCCGGCAGTCCGGACAGGCAAAGCTTGTATGGCTACACCTTC

d_call: TRBD1
clone_size: few
j_call: TRBJ2-5
cdr3_length: 15
v_call: TRBV24-1
cdr3_aa: CATSDATGGRETQYF
cdr3_nt: TGTGCCACCAGTGACGCGACAGGGGGCAGAGAGACCCAGTACTTC